These 27 T cell receptor beta chains were sequenced from one sample in a study of PD-L1 blockade in urothelial cancer. Time point specified: pretreatment peripheral blood. TCRdb's table, derived via immunoSEQ multiplex PCR, lists solely in-frame clones and lacks some. The sample gives 70,000 to 90,000 clones, approximately 87% of which show up once; around 14% is in the top ten. Specimen: PBMCs, collected around atezolizumab (anti-PD-L1) treatment. The receptor set was obtained from a man in his sixties with urothelial cancer.

The genes are TRBV5-1 and TRBJ2-1; 9 bases match TRBD2. Trimming at V came to 4 bases and at J to 6 bases, leaving 8 bases not matched to a gene. This CDR3 spans 15 amino acids. CDR1 is SGHRS, CDR2 YFSETQ, per germline. The CDR3, as DNA: TGCGCCAGCAGCCCCAGCGGGACTAGCTTCAATGAGCAGTTCTTC. Translated: CASSPSGTSFNEQFF.

The V and J genes are TRBV19 and TRBJ1-1; 11 positions match TRBD1. The trim removed 4 bases at V and 3 bases at J, leaving 1 base unmatched. The CDR3 covers 14 residues. The germline V gene has CDR1 LNHDA and CDR2 SQIVND (reference sequence). The CDR3 DNA follows: TGTGCCAGTAGTAAGGGACAGGGGGACACTGAAGCTTTCTTT. Its protein is CASSKGQGDTEAFF.

The V gene is TRBV4-2, the J gene TRBJ2-1; 8 bases map to TRBD2. This CDR3 has 20 amino acids. Trimming removed 0 bases from V and 1 base from J; junction bases left unmatched: 14. CDR1 LGHNA and CDR2 YNFKEQ come from the germline V gene. The CDR3 coding sequence is TGTGCCAGCAGCCAAGATCTAACAACGGGGGGGGCTTTGTCCTACAATGAGCAGTTCTTC. Translation: CASSQDLTTGGALSYNEQFF.

The rearrangement joins TRBV2 to TRBJ2-1, with TRBD2 matching 7 bases. Trimming at V came to 6 bases and at J to 7 bases, leaving 9 bases not matched to a gene. CDR1 and CDR2 (germline): SNHLY, FYNNEI. CDR3 length: 14 residues. CDR3 loop: CASRGRLASNEQFF. The DNA for the CDR3 is TGTGCCAGCAGGGGAAGACTAGCCAGTAATGAGCAGTTCTTC.

The sample holds one count of this clone. In DNA, the CDR3 is TGTGCCAGCAGGCTCCGGGACAGGCAATACGAGCAGTACTTC. Residues: CASRLRDRQYEQYF. This rearrangement joins TRBV6-1 to TRBJ2-7, with TRBD1 identical over 8 bases. CDR3 size: 14 residues. CDR1 MNHNS and CDR2 SASEGT come from the germline V gene. J gave up 4 bases and V 6 bases, and 8 bases lay outside the gene matches.

The chain has TRBV30 and TRBJ2-7, with D possibly matching TRBD1 (6 bases). Germline V gene lookup returns CDR1 GTSNPN and CDR2 SVGIG (reference sequence). Trimming left V 2 bases short and J 2 bases short, with 7 bases between. The length of the CDR3 is 12 residues. CDR3 region: CAWSRTAYEQYF. The CDR3, as DNA: TGTGCCTGGAGTCGGACAGCCTACGAGCAGTACTTC. Variable domain in full (rest from reference TRBV30 and TRBJ2-7): SQTIHQWPATLVQPVGSPLSLECTVEGTSNPNLYWYRQAAGRGLQLLFYSVGIGQISSEVPQNLSASRPQDRQFILSSKKLLLSDSGFYLCAWSRTAYEQYFGPGTRLTVT.

CDR3 protein: CASSLGGRKTYEQYF. The CDR3 DNA follows: TGTGCCAGCAGCTTGGGTGGGAGGAAAACCTACGAGCAGTACTTC. The chain links TRBV7-9 to TRBJ2-7; D may be TRBD2 (6 bases). The CDR3 covers 15 residues. V shed 3 bases and J shed 2 bases, with 14 bases lying between them. Germline V CDR1 and CDR2: SEHNR, FQNEAQ (reference sequence).

The chain joins TRBV5-1 to TRBJ2-1; 7 bases map to TRBD2. Germline CDR1 reads SGHRS; CDR2 reads YFSETQ. This CDR3 spans 12 amino acids. The CDR3 DNA reads as TGCGGATGGGGGGGAAGGAACAATGAGCAGTTCTTC. Amino acids: CGWGGRNNEQFF.

The V call is TRBV18, the J call TRBJ1-5; a weak D match, TRBD1 (5 bases). V was trimmed by 3 bases and J by 5 bases, leaving 8 bases between them. This CDR3 region has 13 residues. Germline V gene lookup returns CDR1 KGHSH and CDR2 LQKENI. DNA of the CDR3: TGTGCCAGCTCACCCAGGGTCGATCAGCCCCAGCATTTT. Translated: CASSPRVDQPQHF.

The rearrangement links TRBV9 to TRBJ2-7, with a tentative D call TRBD1 (6 bases). The V and J ends lost 3 bases and 6 bases respectively, with 13 bases between them. The CDR3 spans 13 residues. Looked up from germline, CDR1 is SGDLS and CDR2 is YYNGEE. CDR3 residues: CASSARGLGEQYF. As DNA, the CDR3 is TGTGCCAGCAGCGCCAGGGGCCTCGGCGAGCAGTACTTC.

The V and J genes are TRBV5-5 and TRBJ1-5, with TRBD1 matching over 9 bases. Germline CDR1 is SGHKS and CDR2 is YYEKEE (reference sequence). The junction had 6 bases not matched to a gene; V was cut back by 5 bases and J by 3 bases. The CDR3 has 15 residues. The CDR3 DNA sequence: TGTGCCAGCAGACCGGACAGGGGCTTCAATCAGCCCCAGCATTTT. Its protein is CASRPDRGFNQPQHF. Using reference TRBV5-5 and TRBJ1-5 for the parts outside the CDR3, the full variable domain is DAGVTQSPTHLIKTRGQQVTLRCSPISGHKSVSWYQQVLGQGPQFIFQYYEKEERGRGNFPDRFSARQFPNYSSELNVNALLLGDSALYLCASRPDRGFNQPQHFGDGTRLSIL.

The chain links TRBV19 to TRBJ1-1; D is ambiguous. CDR3 length: 12 residues. The V gene lost 1 base and the J gene lost 3 bases, with 3 bases spanning the gap. Looked up from germline, CDR1 is LNHDA and CDR2 is SQIVND (reference sequence). CDR3 DNA sequence: TGTGCCAGTAGTATAGCTGACACTGAAGCTTTCTTT. Translated, it gives CASSIADTEAFF. Filled out from reference TRBV19 and TRBJ1-1, the complete variable domain reads DGGITQSPKYLFRKEGQNVTLSCEQNLNHDAMYWYRQDPGQGLRLIYYSQIVNDFQKGDIAEGYSVSREKKESFPLTVTSAQKNPTAFYLCASSIADTEAFFGQGTRLTVV.

The chain has TRBV11-2 and TRBJ2-1; TRBD2 aligns across 10 bases. Germline values: CDR1 SGHAT, CDR2 FQNNGV. CDR3 size: 17 residues. The V and J ends lost 5 bases and 9 bases, in that order; junction bases with no gene match: 16. CDR3 sequence: CASSPGVRLAGVGEQFF. CDR3 nucleotides: TGTGCCAGCAGCCCCGGGGTACGGCTAGCGGGAGTGGGTGAGCAGTTCTTC.

The rearrangement joins TRBV5-6 to TRBJ2-7; TRBD1 matches at 7 bases. This CDR3 contains 14 residues. Germline CDR1 is SGHDT and CDR2 is YYEEEE. V lost 6 bases, J lost 4 bases, and 10 bases stayed unmatched. CDR3 in amino acids: CASTTGQFLYEQYF. CDR3 DNA sequence: TGTGCCAGCACTACGGGACAGTTTCTATACGAGCAGTACTTC.

The CDR3 reads CASSLRQGVSNQPQHF. CDR3 nucleotides: TGTGCCAGCAGTTTAAGACAAGGTGTGAGTAATCAGCCCCAGCATTTT. The chain combines TRBV27 with TRBJ1-5; D uncertain. V lost 2 bases to trimming and J lost 4 bases, with 15 bases between them. CDR1 and CDR2 (germline): MNHEY, SMNVEV (reference sequence). The CDR3 covers 16 residues.

V and J are TRBV15 and TRBJ2-2; D gene unclear. V lost 4 bases to trimming and J lost 6 bases, with 9 bases between them. This CDR3 has 13 amino acids. The germline V gene has CDR1 LNHNV and CDR2 YYDKDF (reference sequence). The chain's CDR3 is CATSIGSSGELFF. Here the CDR3 DNA reads TGTGCCACCAGCATCGGTTCGTCCGGGGAGCTGTTTTTT.

This clone was found once. The J gene is TRBJ1-5, the V gene TRBV27; D unresolved. The CDR3 is 15 residues long. Trimming removed 4 bases from V and 3 bases from J, with 13 bases in between. Germline values: CDR1 MNHEY, CDR2 SMNVEV (reference sequence). CDR3 DNA: TGTGCCAGCAGTTCCATGGATCGGGACAATCAGCCCCAGCATTTT. It yields the protein CASSSMDRDNQPQHF.

This sequence joins TRBV5-1 and TRBJ2-2, with 7 bases matching TRBD2. In germline, CDR1 is SGHRS, CDR2 YFSETQ. The V segment lost 0 bases and the J segment 6 bases; nucleotides outside the gene matches: 8. This CDR3 is built from 16 residues. CDR3 bases: TGCGCCAGCAGCTTGGAAAACTCAGGGAGGGCCGGGGAGCTGTTTTTT. Protein product: CASSLENSGRAGELFF. The entire variable domain, with the rest obtained from reference TRBV5-1 and TRBJ2-2, is as follows: KAGVTQTPRYLIKTRGQQVTLSCSPISGHRSVSWYQQTPGQGLQFLFEYFSETQRNKGNFPGRFSGRQFSNSRSEMNVSTLELGDSALYLCASSLENSGRAGELFFGEGSRLTVL.

This clone was observed a few times. The chain carries TRBV19 and TRBJ1-5, with a tentative D call TRBD1 (6 bases). V was trimmed by 3 bases and J by 2 bases, leaving 14 bases between them. The CDR3 is made up of 16 amino acids. In germline, CDR1 is LNHDA, CDR2 SQIVND (reference sequence). The DNA for the CDR3 is TGTGCCAGTAGTATCCACACAGGGAAGGGCAATCAGCCCCAGCATTTT. It is translated as CASSIHTGKGNQPQHF. Looking up the rest from reference TRBV19 and TRBJ1-5 gives the full variable domain: DGGITQSPKYLFRKEGQNVTLSCEQNLNHDAMYWYRQDPGQGLRLIYYSQIVNDFQKGDIAEGYSVSREKKESFPLTVTSAQKNPTAFYLCASSIHTGKGNQPQHFGDGTRLSIL.

The V call is TRBV5-8, the J call TRBJ1-2; D gene unclear. Germline CDR1 reads SGHTS; CDR2 reads YDEGEE. The germline V and J ends were trimmed by 0 bases and 4 bases, with 13 bases remaining between them. This CDR3 spans 15 amino acids. As DNA, the CDR3 is TGTGCCAGCAGCTTGGCGCAGGCCCGGCTCTATGGCTACACCTTC. It specifies CASSLAQARLYGYTF.

This chain uses TRBV7-9 with TRBJ1-1; D not certain. The CDR3 is made up of 13 amino acids. V lost 2 bases and J 7 bases, leaving 11 bases between the germline ends. Germline-derived CDR1 and CDR2 are SEHNR and FQNEAQ (reference sequence). CDR3 nucleotides: TGTGCCAGCAGCTTAAGCCAGGTGGATGAAGCTTTCTTT. Encoded protein: CASSLSQVDEAFF.

This clone occurred a few times. This rearrangement joins TRBV30 to TRBJ1-5; D uncertain. Germline loops: CDR1 GTSNPN, CDR2 SVGIG (reference sequence). With 2 bases removed from V and 4 bases from J, the gap between germline ends came to 6 bases. The CDR3 length is 12 residues. The CDR3 DNA reads TGTGCCTGGAGTCGTCCTAATCAGCCCCAGCATTTT. Its protein is CAWSRPNQPQHF.

The V gene is TRBV6-5, the J gene TRBJ2-2, with 7 bases that match TRBD2. This CDR3 is 13 amino acids long. With V trimmed by 11 bases and J by 6 bases, 9 bases remained unmatched. Germline assignment: CDR1 MNHEY and CDR2 SVGAGI. The CDR3 DNA is TGTGCCGCGGGGAGGGCAGGCCCCGGGGAGCTGTTTTTT. It translates to CAAGRAGPGELFF.

This chain links TRBV4-2 with TRBJ2-5, with D tentatively TRBD1 (6 bases). Trimming left V 6 bases short and J 7 bases short, with 24 bases between. Germline values: CDR1 LGHNA, CDR2 YNFKEQ. The CDR3 runs to 16 residues. CDR3 DNA: TGTGCCAGCAGGCCCGGGTTGGGGGCCTCTATTTGGACCCAGTACTTC. This gives the protein CASRPGLGASIWTQYF.

In DNA, the CDR3 is TGCGCCAGCAGCCAAGGGACAGGGACGATCTATGGCTACACCTTC. Residues: CASSQGTGTIYGYTF. This chain uses TRBV4-1 with TRBJ1-2; 8 nucleotides align to TRBD1. CDR1 is MGHRA and CDR2 is YSYEKL in the germline V gene. V lost 1 base, J lost 4 bases, and 5 bases stayed unmatched. The CDR3 is made up of 15 amino acids.

This chain uses TRBV9 with TRBJ2-2; no firm D call. Germline V gene lookup returns CDR1 SGDLS and CDR2 YYNGEE. The CDR3 is made up of 13 amino acids. Trimming shortened V by 0 bases and J by 4 bases, and 4 bases separated the two germline ends. The CDR3 DNA reads TGTGCCAGCAGCGTAGGAGGCACCGGGGAGCTGTTTTTT. Encoded protein: CASSVGGTGELFF.

This sequence joins TRBV7-2 and TRBJ2-1, with TRBD2 identical over 8 bases. There are 15 residues in the CDR3. The trim removed 5 bases at V and 4 bases at J, leaving 7 bases unmatched. Germline V gives CDR1 SGHTA, CDR2 FQGNSA. CDR3 sequence: CASSTQRGLYNEQFF. The CDR3 DNA reads TGTGCCAGCAGCACCCAGCGGGGGTTATACAATGAGCAGTTCTTC.